The sequence of this T cell receptor beta chain was determined in a study of blood T cell repertoires in COVID-19. At the level of the study: COVID-19 samples from acute and convalescent phases originated in the United States, Italy and Spain.

The assay was immunoSEQ multiplex PCR, and TCRdb's table has in-frame clones only and misses some. Of 140,000 to 150,000 clones listed, roughly 80% were seen once; the top ten hold around 16%. With 1 base removed from V and 8 bases from J, the gap between germline ends came to 24 bases. Germline CDR1 is SGHKS and CDR2 is YYEKEE (reference sequence). The CDR3 is 18 amino acids. This TCR was recovered from a man between 45 and 60 years old with acute or convalescent COVID-19. The chain recombines TRBV5-5 with TRBJ1-4; possibly TRBD1 for D (6 bases). Specimen: peripheral blood. The CDR3 here is CASSLFLGSGGLKEKLFF. DNA of the CDR3: TGTGCCAGCAGCTTGTTCCTGGGGTCCGGGGGGCTGAAAGAAAAACTGTTTTTT.